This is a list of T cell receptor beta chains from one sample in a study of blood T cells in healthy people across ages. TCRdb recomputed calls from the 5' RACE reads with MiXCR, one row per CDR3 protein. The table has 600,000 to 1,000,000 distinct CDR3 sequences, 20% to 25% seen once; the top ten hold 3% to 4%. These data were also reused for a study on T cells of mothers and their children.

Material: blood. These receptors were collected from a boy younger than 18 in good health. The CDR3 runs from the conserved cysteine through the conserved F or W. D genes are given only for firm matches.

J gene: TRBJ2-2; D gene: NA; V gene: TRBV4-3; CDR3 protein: CASGQRAGGGPTGELFF
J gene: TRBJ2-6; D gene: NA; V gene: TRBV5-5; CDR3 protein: CASSFSPASGSSGANVLTF
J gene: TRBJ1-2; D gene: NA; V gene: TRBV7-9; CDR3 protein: CASAGSGYTF
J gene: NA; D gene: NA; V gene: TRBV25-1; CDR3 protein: CASSIGGGVPEQYF
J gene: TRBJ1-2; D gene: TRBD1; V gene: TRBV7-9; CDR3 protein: CASSLTGGALGYTF
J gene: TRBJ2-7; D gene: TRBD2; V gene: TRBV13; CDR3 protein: CASSFPTSGFYGQYF
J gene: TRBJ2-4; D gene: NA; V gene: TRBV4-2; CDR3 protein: CASSPEGTFLIQYF
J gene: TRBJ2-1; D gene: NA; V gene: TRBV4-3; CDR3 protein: CASSQEGKAYNEQFF
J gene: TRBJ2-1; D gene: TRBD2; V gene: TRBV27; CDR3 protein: CASSPWEGLAKDEQLF
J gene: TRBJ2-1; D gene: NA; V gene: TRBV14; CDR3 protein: CASSPWGGYSYNEQFF
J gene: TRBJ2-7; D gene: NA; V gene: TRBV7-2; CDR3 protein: CASSLLDNSYEQYF
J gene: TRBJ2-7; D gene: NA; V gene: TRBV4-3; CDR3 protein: CASSQGASGQAYEQYF
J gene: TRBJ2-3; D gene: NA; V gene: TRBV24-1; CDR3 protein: CATSDFPSDTQYF
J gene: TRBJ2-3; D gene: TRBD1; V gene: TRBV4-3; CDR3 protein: CASSQLQGARADTQYF
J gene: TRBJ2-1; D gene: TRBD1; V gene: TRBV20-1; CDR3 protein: CSAFTGTGGTEQFF
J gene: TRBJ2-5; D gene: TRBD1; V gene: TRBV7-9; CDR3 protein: CASSVRQGQETQYF
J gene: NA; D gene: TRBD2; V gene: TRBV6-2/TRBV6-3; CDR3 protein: CASSYALAGGETQYF
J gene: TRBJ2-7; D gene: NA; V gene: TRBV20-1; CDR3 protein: CSASYRQSFSYEQYF
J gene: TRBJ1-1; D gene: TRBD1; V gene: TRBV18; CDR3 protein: CASSLDRGGSTEAFF
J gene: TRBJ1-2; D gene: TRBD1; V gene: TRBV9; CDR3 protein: CASSDRGRNYGYTF
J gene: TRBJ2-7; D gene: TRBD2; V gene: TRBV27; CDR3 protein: CASSLSIAGGTYEQYF
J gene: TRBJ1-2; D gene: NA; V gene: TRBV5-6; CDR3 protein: CASIQMIERYGYTF
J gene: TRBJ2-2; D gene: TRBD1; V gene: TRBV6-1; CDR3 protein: CASSPPLGQGSIGELFF
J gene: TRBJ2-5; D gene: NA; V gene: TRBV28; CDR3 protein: CASSSNLQETQYF
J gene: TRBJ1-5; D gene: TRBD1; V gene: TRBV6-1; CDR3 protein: CASSPRQGTGNQPQHF
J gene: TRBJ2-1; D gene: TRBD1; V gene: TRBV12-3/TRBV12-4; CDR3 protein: CASTDRAYNEQFF
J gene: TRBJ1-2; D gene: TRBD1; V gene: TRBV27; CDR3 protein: CASSLMAGGAPGYTF
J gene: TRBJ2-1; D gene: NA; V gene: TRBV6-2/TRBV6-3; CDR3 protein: CASSTDREGDEQFF
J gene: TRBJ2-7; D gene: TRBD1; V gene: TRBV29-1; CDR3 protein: CSVSATGQGLYEQYF
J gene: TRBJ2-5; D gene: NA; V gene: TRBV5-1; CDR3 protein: CASSATSRWQETQYF
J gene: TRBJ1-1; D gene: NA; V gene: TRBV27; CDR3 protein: CASRPGRKGFPQNTEAFF
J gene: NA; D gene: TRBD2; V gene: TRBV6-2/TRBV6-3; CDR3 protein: CASRKSVAGNEQFF
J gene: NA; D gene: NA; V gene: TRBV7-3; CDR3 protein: CASSANGGYNEQYF
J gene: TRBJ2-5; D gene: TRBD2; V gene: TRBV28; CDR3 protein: CASSPRGTRPQETQYF
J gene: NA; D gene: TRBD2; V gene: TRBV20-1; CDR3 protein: CSVRSGTTPYEQYF
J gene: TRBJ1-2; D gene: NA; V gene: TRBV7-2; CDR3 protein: CASSLEAGQNYGYTF
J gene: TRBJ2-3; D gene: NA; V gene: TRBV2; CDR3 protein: CASKVRGHRPTDTQYF
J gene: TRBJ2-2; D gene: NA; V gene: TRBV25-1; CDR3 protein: CASSWDAAGELFF
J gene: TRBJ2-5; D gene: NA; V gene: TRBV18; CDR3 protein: CASSPGRAETQYF
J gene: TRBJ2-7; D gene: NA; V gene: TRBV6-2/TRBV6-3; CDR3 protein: CASSIALGVYEQYF
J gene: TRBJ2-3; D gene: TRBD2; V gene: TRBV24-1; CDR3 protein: CATSDGGLADRSDTQYF
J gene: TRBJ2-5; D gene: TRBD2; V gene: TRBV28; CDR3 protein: CASSLSPSLGGRPSGTQYF
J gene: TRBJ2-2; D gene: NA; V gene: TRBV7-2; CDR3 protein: CASSLQRERTGELFF
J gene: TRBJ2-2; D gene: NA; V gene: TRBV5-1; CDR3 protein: CASSLVTEELFF
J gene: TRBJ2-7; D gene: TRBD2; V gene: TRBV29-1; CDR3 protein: CSVAHGRANEQYF
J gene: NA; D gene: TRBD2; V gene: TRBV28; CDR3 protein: CASSLAGGNLNEQFF
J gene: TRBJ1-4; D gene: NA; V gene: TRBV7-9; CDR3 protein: CASSPDWNNEKLFF
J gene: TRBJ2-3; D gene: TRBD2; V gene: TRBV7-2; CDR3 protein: CASSLEQRGGLTDTQYF
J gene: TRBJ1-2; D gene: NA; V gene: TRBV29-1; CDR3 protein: CSVEWGTAYGYTF
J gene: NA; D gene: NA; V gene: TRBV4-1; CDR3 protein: CASSQVNPYRWAYEQYF
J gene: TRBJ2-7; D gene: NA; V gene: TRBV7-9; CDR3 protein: CASSWGPGDEQYF
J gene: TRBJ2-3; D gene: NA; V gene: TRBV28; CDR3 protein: CASNRGGEADTQYF
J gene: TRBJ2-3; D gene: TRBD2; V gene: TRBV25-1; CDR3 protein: CASSALAGAFTDTQYF
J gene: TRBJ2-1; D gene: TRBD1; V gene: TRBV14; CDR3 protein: CASSQAWTGKNEQFF